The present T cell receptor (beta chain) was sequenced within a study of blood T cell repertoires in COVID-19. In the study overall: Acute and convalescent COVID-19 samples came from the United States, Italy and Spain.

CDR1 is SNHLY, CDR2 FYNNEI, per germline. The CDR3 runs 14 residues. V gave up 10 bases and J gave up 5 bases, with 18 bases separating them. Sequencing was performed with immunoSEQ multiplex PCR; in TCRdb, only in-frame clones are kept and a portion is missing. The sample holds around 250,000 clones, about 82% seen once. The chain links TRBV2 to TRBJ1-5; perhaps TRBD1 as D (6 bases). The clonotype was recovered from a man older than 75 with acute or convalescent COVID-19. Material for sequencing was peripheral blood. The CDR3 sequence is CATQWGQGDQPQHF. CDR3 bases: TGTGCCACTCAGTGGGGGCAGGGCGATCAGCCCCAGCATTTT. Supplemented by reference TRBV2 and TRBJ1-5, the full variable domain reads EPEVTQTPSHQVTQMGQEVILRCVPISNHLYFYWYRQILGQKVEFLVSFYNNEISEKSEIFDDQFSVERPDGSNFTLKIRSTKLEDSAMYFCATQWGQGDQPQHFGDGTRLSIL.